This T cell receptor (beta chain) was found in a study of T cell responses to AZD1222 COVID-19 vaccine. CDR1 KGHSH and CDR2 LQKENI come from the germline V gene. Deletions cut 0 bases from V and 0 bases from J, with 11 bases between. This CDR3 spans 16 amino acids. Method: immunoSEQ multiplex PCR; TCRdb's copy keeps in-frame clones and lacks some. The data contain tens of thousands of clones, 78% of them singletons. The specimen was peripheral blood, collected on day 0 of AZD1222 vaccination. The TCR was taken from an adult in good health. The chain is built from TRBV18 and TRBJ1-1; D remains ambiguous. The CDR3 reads CASSPPGRSMNTEAFF. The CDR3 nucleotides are TGTGCCAGCTCACCACCAGGGCGGTCCATGAACACTGAAGCTTTCTTT.